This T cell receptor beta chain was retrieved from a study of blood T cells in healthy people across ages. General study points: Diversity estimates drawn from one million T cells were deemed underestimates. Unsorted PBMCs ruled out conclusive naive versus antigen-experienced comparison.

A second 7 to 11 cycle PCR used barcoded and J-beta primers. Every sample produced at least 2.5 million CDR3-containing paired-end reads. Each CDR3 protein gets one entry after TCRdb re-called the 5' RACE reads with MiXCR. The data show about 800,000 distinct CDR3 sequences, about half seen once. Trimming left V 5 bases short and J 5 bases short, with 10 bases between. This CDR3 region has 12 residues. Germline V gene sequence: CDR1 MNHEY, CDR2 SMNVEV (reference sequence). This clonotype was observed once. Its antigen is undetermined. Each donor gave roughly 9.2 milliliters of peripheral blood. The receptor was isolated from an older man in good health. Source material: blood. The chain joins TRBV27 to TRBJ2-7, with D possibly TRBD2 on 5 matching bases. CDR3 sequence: CASSRGYDEQYF. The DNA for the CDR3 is TGTGCCAGCAGTCGAGGGTACGACGAGCAGTACTTC.